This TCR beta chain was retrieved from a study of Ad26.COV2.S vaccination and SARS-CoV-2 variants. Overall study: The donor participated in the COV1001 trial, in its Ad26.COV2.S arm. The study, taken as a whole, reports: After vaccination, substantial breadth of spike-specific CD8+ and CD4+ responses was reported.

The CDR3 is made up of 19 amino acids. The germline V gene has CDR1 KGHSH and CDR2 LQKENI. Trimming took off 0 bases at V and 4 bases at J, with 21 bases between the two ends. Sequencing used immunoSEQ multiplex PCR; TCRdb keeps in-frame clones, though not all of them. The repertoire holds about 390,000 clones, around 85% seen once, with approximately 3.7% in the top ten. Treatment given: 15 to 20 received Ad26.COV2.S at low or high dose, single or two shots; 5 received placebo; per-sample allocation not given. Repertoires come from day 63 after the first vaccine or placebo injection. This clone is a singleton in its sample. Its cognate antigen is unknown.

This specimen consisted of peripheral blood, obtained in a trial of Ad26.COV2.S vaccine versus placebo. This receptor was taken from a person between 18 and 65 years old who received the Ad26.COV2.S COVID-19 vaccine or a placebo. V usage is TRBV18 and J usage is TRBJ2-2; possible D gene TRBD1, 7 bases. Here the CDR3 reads CASSPPTGGPSGGTGELFF. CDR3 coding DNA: TGTGCCAGCTCACCACCGACCGGGGGCCCCTCAGGGGGCACCGGGGAGCTGTTTTTT.